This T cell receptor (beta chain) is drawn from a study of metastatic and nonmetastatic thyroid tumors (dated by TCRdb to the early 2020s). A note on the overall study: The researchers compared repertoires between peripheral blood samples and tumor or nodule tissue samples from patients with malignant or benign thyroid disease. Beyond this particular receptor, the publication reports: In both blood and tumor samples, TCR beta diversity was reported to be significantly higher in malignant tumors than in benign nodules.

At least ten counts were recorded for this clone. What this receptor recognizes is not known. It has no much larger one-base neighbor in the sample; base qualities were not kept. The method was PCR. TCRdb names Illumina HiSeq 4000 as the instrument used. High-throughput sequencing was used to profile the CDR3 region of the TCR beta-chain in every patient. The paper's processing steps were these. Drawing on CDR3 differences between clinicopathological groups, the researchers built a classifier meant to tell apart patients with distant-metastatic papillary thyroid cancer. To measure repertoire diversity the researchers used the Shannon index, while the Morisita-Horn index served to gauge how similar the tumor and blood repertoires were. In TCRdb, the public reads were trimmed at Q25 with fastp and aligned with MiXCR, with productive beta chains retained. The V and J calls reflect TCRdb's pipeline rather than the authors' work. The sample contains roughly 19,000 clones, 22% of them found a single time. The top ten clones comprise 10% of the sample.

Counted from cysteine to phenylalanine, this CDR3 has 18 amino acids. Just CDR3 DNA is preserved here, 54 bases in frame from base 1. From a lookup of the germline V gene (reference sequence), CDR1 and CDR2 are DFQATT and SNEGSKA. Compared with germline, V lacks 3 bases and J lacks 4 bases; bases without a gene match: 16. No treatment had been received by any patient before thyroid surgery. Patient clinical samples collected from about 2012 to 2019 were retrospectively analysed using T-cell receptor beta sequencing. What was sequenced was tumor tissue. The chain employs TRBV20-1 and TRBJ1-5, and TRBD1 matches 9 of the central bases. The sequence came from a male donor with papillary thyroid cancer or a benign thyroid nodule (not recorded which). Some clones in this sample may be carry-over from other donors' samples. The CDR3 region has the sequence CSASYLLRDRDRNQPQHF. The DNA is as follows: TGCAGTGCTAGCTACCTTCTCCGGGACAGGGATCGGAATCAGCCCCAGCATTTT.